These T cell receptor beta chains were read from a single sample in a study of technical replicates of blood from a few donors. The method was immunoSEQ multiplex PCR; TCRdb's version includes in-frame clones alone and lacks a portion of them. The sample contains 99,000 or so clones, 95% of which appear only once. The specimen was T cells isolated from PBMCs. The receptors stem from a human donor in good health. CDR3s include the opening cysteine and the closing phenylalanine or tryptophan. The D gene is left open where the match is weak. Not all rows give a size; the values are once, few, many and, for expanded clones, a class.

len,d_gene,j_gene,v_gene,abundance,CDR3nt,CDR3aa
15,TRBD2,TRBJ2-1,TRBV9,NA,TGTGCCAGCAGCGCTTCTAGCGGGAGTTTCAATGAGCAGTTCTTC,CASSASSGSFNEQFF
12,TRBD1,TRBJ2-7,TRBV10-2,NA,TGCGCCAGCGCAACAGGGGGCTACGAGCAGTACTTC,CASATGGYEQYF
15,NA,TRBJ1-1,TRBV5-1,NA,TGCGCCAGCAGCTTAGGACGGGGGATGAACACTGAAGCTTTCTTT,CASSLGRGMNTEAFF
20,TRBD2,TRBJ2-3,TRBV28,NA,TGTGCCAGCAGTTGGGGACTAGCGGGAGTGGTGGCGAGGCCCGAGGATACGCAGTATTTT,CASSWGLAGVVARPEDTQYF
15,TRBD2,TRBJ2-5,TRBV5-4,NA,TGTGCCAGCAGACGGACTAGCGGGGTAGAAGAGACCCAGTACTTC,CASRRTSGVEETQYF
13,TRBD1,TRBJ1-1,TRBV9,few,TGTGCCAGCAGCCTTTCTGGACAGGGCCAAGCTTTCTTT,CASSLSGQGQAFF
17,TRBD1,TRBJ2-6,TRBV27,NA,TGTGCCAGCAGTAGACTAACAGGGGCAGCTGGGGCCAACGTCCTGACTTTC,CASSRLTGAAGANVLTF
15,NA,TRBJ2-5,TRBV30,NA,TGTGCCTGGAGTGTACGATTCAGTTCAGGAGAGACCCAGTACTTC,CAWSVRFSSGETQYF
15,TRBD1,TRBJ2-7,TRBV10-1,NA,TGCGCCAGCAGTGACCCCGGGACAGGGAAGTACGAGCAGTACTTC,CASSDPGTGKYEQYF
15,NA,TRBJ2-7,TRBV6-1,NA,TGTGCCAGCAGTGAAGCGAGTCAGGATTACTACGAGCAGTACTTC,CASSEASQDYYEQYF
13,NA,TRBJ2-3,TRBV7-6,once,TGTGCCAGCAGCCCCGAGGCGGGAGATACGCAGTATTTT,CASSPEAGDTQYF
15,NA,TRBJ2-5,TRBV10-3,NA,TGTGCCATCAGTGAGTTCCGGGGGTCCCAAGAGACCCAGTACTTC,CAISEFRGSQETQYF
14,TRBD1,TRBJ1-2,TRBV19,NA,TGTGCCAGTAGGAAGGGACAGAGCTTCTATGGCTACACCTTC,CASRKGQSFYGYTF
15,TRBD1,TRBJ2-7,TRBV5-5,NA,TGTGCCAGCAGCTTGGCAGGGGGCGGTTTGAACGAGCAGTACTTC,CASSLAGGGLNEQYF
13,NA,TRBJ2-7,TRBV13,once,TGTGCCAGCAGCTTAGGTCCAACCTACGAGCAGTACTTC,CASSLGPTYEQYF
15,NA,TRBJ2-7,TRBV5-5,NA,TGTGCCAGCAGCTTGGTCGCAGGCCCACTCTACGAGCAGTACTTC,CASSLVAGPLYEQYF
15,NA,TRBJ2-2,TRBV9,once,TGTGCCAGCAGCAGGGGCCTGCTCAACACCGGGGAGCTGTTTTTT,CASSRGLLNTGELFF
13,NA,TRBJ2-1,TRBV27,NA,TGTGCCAGCAGTCTGACTAGACTGGGTGAGCAGTTCTTC,CASSLTRLGEQFF
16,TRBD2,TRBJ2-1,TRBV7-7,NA,TGTGCCAGCAGCACAGGACTAGTAACCGGCGCCAATGAGCAGTTCTTC,CASSTGLVTGANEQFF
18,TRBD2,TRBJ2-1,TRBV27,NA,TGTGCCAGCAGTCAAGAAAACTTCGGGACTAGCGGGTGGAATGAGCAGTTCTTC,CASSQENFGTSGWNEQFF
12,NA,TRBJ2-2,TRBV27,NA,TGTGCCAGCAGTCTCTACACCGGGGAGCTGTTTTTT,CASSLYTGELFF
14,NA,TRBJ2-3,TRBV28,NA,TGTGCCAGCAGAGGGAGTACAAGCACAGATACGCAGTATTTT,CASRGSTSTDTQYF
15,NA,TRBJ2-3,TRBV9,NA,TGTGCCAGCAGCGTAGCTGAGGGAGAGGCAGATACGCAGTATTTT,CASSVAEGEADTQYF
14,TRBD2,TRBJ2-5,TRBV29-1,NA,TGCAGCGTTGAGGTAGCGGGAAAGTTCGAGACCCAGTACTTC,CSVEVAGKFETQYF
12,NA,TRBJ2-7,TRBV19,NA,TGTGCCACACGACAGAGCTCCTACGAGCAGTACTTC,CATRQSSYEQYF
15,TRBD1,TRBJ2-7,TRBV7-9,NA,TGTGCCAGCAGCCCCCGGACAGGGACCACCTACGAGCAGTACTTC,CASSPRTGTTYEQYF
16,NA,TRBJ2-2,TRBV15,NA,TGTGCCACCAGCAGAGACCGGGGGATGGTCACCGGGGAGCTGTTTTTT,CATSRDRGMVTGELFF
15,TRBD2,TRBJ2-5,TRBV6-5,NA,TGTGCCAGCAGTTCCAGCGGGGGTTTCGTAGAGACCCAGTACTTC,CASSSSGGFVETQYF
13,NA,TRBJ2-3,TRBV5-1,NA,TGCGCCAGCAGTTCACTAGGAGCAGATACGCAGTATTTT,CASSSLGADTQYF
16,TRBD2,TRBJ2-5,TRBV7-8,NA,TGTGCCAGCAGCTTAGGGACTAGCGGGGGACAAGAGACCCAGTACTTC,CASSLGTSGGQETQYF
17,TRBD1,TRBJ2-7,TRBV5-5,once,TGTGCCAGCAGCTTGGCATTAAGGGGACAGGGTATGTGGGAGCAGTACTTC,CASSLALRGQGMWEQYF
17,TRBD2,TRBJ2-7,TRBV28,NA,TGTGCCAGCAGTTTTGGGGCGGGGGGCTTCACCTCCTACGAGCAGTACTTC,CASSFGAGGFTSYEQYF
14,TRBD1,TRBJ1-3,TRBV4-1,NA,TGCGCCAGCAGATCCGGGACAGGTGGAAACACCATATATTTT,CASRSGTGGNTIYF
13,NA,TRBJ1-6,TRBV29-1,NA,TGCAGCGTTGAGGAGCGTTGGAACTCACCCCTCCACTTT,CSVEERWNSPLHF
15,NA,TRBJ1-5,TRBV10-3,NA,TGTGCCATCAGGGCCGAGGGACACCTCAATCAGCCCCAGCATTTT,CAIRAEGHLNQPQHF
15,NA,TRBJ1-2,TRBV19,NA,TGTGCCAGTAGTATAGATCACGGGGGTCTACGTGGCTACACCTTC,CASSIDHGGLRGYTF
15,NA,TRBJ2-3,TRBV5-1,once,TGCGCCAGCAGCTTGGTTCCTGGCGGGCTTGGTACGCAGTATTTT,CASSLVPGGLGTQYF
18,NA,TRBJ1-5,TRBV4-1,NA,TGCGCCAGCAGCCAAGGCTTAGGTCAGGGTTTTAGCAATCAGCCCCAGCATTTT,CASSQGLGQGFSNQPQHF
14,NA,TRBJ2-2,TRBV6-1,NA,TGTGCCAGCAGTGAAAAAACAGATTCGTTGCTGCTGTTTTTT,CASSEKTDSLLLFF
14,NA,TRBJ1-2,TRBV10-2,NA,TGCGCCAGCAGTGAGGCGGGTCCAGACTATGGCTACACCTTC,CASSEAGPDYGYTF
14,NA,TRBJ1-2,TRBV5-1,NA,TGCGCCAGCAGCCCGGGAACGGCGGACTATGGCTACACCTTC,CASSPGTADYGYTF
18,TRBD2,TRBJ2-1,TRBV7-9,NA,TGTGCCAGCAGCTTAGGGGCCCGGACTAGCGGGAGGTACAATGAGCAGTTCTTC,CASSLGARTSGRYNEQFF
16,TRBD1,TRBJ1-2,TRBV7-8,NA,TGTGCCAGCAGGATGAATCGGACAGGGATTGTAGGTGGCTACACCTTC,CASRMNRTGIVGGYTF
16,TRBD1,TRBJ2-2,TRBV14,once,TGTGCCAGCAGCCAGAGAAGGACAGGGAATACCGGGGAGCTGTTTTTT,CASSQRRTGNTGELFF
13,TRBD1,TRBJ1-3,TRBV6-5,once,TGTGCCAGCAGGAGGACAGGGGCAAACACCATATATTTT,CASRRTGANTIYF
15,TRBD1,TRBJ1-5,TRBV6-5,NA,TGTGCCAGCTCCTTTACAGGGGGGGAGAGCGCGCCCCAGCATTTT,CASSFTGGESAPQHF
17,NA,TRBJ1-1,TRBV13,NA,TGTGCCAGCAGCTTAGAGGGCATATTCCGGGACACGGGTGAAGCTTTCTTT,CASSLEGIFRDTGEAFF
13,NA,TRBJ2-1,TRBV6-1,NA,TGTGCCTCAGGGGCAGGGGACTACAATGAGCAGTTCTTC,CASGAGDYNEQFF
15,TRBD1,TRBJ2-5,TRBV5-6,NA,TGTGCCAGCAGCTTGGGACAGGGTATAGCGGAGACCCAGTACTTC,CASSLGQGIAETQYF
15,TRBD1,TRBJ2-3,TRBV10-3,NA,TGTGCCATCAGCCGTGACAGGGGAGCCACAGATACGCAGTATTTT,CAISRDRGATDTQYF
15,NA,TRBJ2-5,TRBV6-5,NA,TGTGCCAGCAGTTACTTCCACGACAGTCAAGAGACCCAGTACTTC,CASSYFHDSQETQYF
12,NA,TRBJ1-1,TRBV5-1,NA,TGCGCCAGCAGCTTGGGAGACACTGAAGCTTTCTTT,CASSLGDTEAFF
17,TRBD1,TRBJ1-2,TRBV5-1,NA,TGCGCCAGCAGCTTGGGAATATTAACAGGGGGCTACTATGGCTACACCTTC,CASSLGILTGGYYGYTF
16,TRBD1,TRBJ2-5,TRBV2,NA,TGTGCCAGCAGTGTGATGGACAGGGGGATGAAAGAGACCCAGTACTTC,CASSVMDRGMKETQYF
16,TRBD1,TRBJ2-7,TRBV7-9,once,TGTGCCAGCAGCACCCCAATGGGACAGAGCCTCTACGAGCAGTACTTC,CASSTPMGQSLYEQYF
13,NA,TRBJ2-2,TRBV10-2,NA,TGCGCCAGCACCGTCCTCCGCACCGGGGAGCTGTTTTTT,CASTVLRTGELFF